This is a list of T cell receptor beta chains from one sample in a study of cytomegalovirus exposure and HLA in healthy donors. Sequencing used immunoSEQ multiplex PCR; TCRdb keeps in-frame clones, though not all of them. The table shows approximately 140,000 clones, with roughly 73% occurring only once. Material for sequencing was PBMCs. These receptors originate from a human donor in good health. Each CDR3 is given with its conserved first and last residue. D genes are given only for firm matches. The size of a clone is reported for some rows only, either as once, few or many, or as a class for expanded clones.

v_call	d_call	clone_size	j_call	cdr3_nt	cdr3_aa
TRBV18	NA	few	TRBJ1-5	TGTGCCAGCTCACCCCCAAATCAGCCCCAGCATTTT	CASSPPNQPQHF
TRBV29-1	NA	few	TRBJ2-3	TGCAGCGCCCCAGGATTGGACACAGATACGCAGTATTTT	CSAPGLDTDTQYF
TRBV28	NA	NA	TRBJ1-1	TGTGCCAGCAGCCCGGCGATCGGGAGTAGAGACACTGAAGCTTTCTTT	CASSPAIGSRDTEAFF
TRBV5-1	TRBD2	NA	TRBJ2-3	TGCGCCAGCAGCCCGGGTGGGAGGGGCGCTAGCACAGATACGCAGTATTTT	CASSPGGRGASTDTQYF
TRBV4-1	TRBD1	NA	TRBJ2-7	TGCGCCAGCAGCCTGACAGGGGAGGCTGGCGAGCAGTACTTC	CASSLTGEAGEQYF
TRBV6-1	TRBD2	NA	TRBJ2-7	TGTGCCAGCAGTGAAGGACTAGCGGGAGGGAGTGCGCAGTACTTC	CASSEGLAGGSAQYF
TRBV30	NA	NA	TRBJ2-2	TGTGCCTGGATCCATCCGGGTGGCGGGGAGCTGTTTTTT	CAWIHPGGGELFF
TRBV29-1	TRBD1	NA	TRBJ2-3	TGCAGCGTTGGACAGGGGACAGATACGCAGTATTTT	CSVGQGTDTQYF
TRBV5-1	NA	NA	TRBJ1-1	TGCGCCAGCAGCTTGGGGTTAGCTAGGAACACTGAAGCTTTCTTT	CASSLGLARNTEAFF
TRBV12-5	TRBD2	NA	TRBJ2-7	TGTGCTAGTGGATTTCCGGGACTAGCGGGCTTATTCCCCTCCTACGAGCAGTACTTC	CASGFPGLAGLFPSYEQYF
TRBV29-1	TRBD1	NA	TRBJ1-2	TGCAGCGTTGCCGGGACAGGGGGGCCGGGCTACACCTTC	CSVAGTGGPGYTF
TRBV6-6	NA	NA	TRBJ1-5	TGTGCCAGCAGCCCGGTCGGGAGCAATCAGCCCCAGCATTTT	CASSPVGSNQPQHF
TRBV21-1	NA	NA	TRBJ2-3	TGTGCCAGCAGCAAAGTGCGGGCTAGCACAGATACGCAGTATTTT	CASSKVRASTDTQYF
TRBV28	TRBD2	NA	TRBJ2-3	TGTGCCAGCAGTTTAGCGGGGGGCATAGATACGCAGTATTTT	CASSLAGGIDTQYF
TRBV5-1	TRBD2	NA	TRBJ2-1	TGCGCCAGCAGCTTGGCTGTGCTAGCGGGAAACAATGAGCAGTTCTTC	CASSLAVLAGNNEQFF
TRBV7-3	TRBD2	NA	TRBJ2-3	TGTGCCAGCAGGCAGACTAGCGCAGATACGCAGTATTTT	CASRQTSADTQYF
TRBV29-1	TRBD2	NA	TRBJ2-1	TGCAGCGCTGAGCCCCCAAGCGGGAGGTTCGATGAGCAGTTCTTC	CSAEPPSGRFDEQFF
TRBV6-1	NA	NA	TRBJ2-5	TGTGCCAGCAGTGAAGATCTCTCTGAAGAGACCCAGTACTTC	CASSEDLSEETQYF
TRBV9	NA	NA	TRBJ1-2	TGTGCCAGCAGCGTCGGGGCGGGAGGTGGCTACACCTTC	CASSVGAGGGYTF
TRBV18	NA	once	TRBJ1-1	TGTGCCAGCTCACCCCCCTTCTCGGGCACTGAAGCTTTCTTT	CASSPPFSGTEAFF
TRBV9	TRBD2	NA	TRBJ2-1	TGTGCCAGCAGCGGCTCGGGGGCTAGCGGGGGGACCTACAATGAGCAGTTCTTC	CASSGSGASGGTYNEQFF
TRBV6-1	NA	NA	TRBJ1-1	TGTGCCAGCAGTGGGACACCGAACACTGAAGCTTTCTTT	CASSGTPNTEAFF
TRBV27	NA	NA	TRBJ1-2	TGTGCCAGCAGTTTGGGGGCAGGCTATGGCTACACCTTC	CASSLGAGYGYTF
TRBV7-3	NA	NA	TRBJ2-7	TGTGCCAGCAGCCTAGACGACAGCTACGAGCAGTACTTC	CASSLDDSYEQYF
TRBV4-1	TRBD1	few	TRBJ2-1	TGCGCCAGCAGCCAAACGGACAGGGTGGGAGTGTACAATGAGCAGTTCTTC	CASSQTDRVGVYNEQFF
TRBV9	TRBD1	NA	TRBJ1-2	TGTGCCAGCAGCGTAGGAGAAGGGGGCGCGAACTATGGCTACACCTTC	CASSVGEGGANYGYTF
TRBV7-8	NA	NA	TRBJ2-1	TGTGCCAGCAGCTTACCTCCGACCGGGGTATCCTACAATGAGCAGTTCTTC	CASSLPPTGVSYNEQFF
TRBV7-3	NA	NA	TRBJ1-1	TGTGCCAGCAGCCAAGGACAGACGAACACTGAAGCTTTCTTT	CASSQGQTNTEAFF
TRBV10-2	NA	NA	TRBJ1-2	TGCGCCAGCAGTGAGTTATACCGACAGCGAGAATATGGCTACACCTTC	CASSELYRQREYGYTF
TRBV27	NA	NA	TRBJ1-1	TGTGCCAGCAGTTGGGGCGGGGGCACTGAAGCTTTCTTT	CASSWGGGTEAFF
TRBV6-5	TRBD1	NA	TRBJ1-1	TGTGCCAGCAGCCCCAGGGGGCCGAACACTGAAGCTTTCTTT	CASSPRGPNTEAFF